The 5 T cell receptor beta chains reported below all come from one sample, sequenced in a study of T cell responses to AZD1222 COVID-19 vaccine. Clones were read by immunoSEQ multiplex PCR, and TCRdb kept only the in-frame ones, dropping some. The table includes some 150,000 clones, more than 75% detected once. The material was peripheral blood, obtained on day 0 of MenACWY control vaccination. These receptors all stem from an adult in good health.

The chain uses TRBV5-8 and TRBJ2-1; D call uncertain. The CDR3 length is 13 residues. Trimming took off 0 bases at V and 8 bases at J, with 9 bases between the two ends. Per the germline V gene, CDR1 is SGHTS and CDR2 is YDEGEE. CDR3 loop: CASSLAFTDEQFF. CDR3 DNA: TGTGCCAGCAGCTTGGCCTTTACGGATGAGCAGTTCTTC.

The chain combines TRBV5-4 with TRBJ2-2; D gene ambiguous. There are 14 residues in the CDR3. The V and J ends lost 4 bases and 3 bases respectively, with 10 bases between them. Germline-derived CDR1 and CDR2 are SGHNT and YYREEE (reference sequence). The CDR3 nucleotides read TGTGCCAGCAGCCCGGACCGAGACACCGGGGAGCTGTTTTTT. This sequence encodes CASSPDRDTGELFF.

This clone showed up just a few times. V gene TRBV3-1 (or the pseudogene TRBV3-2) combines with J gene TRBJ1-1; no definite D call. This CDR3 has 15 residues. Trimming took off 4 bases at V and 2 bases at J, with 14 bases between the two ends. Germline-derived CDR1 and CDR2 are LGHDT and YNNKEL (reference sequence). CDR3 in DNA: TGTGCCAGCAGCCCCTCAGTAGGAATAAACACTGAAGCTTTCTTT. This codes for CASSPSVGINTEAFF.

This sequence joins TRBV6-5 and TRBJ2-3; D is undetermined. The germline V and J ends were trimmed by 6 bases and 1 base, with 14 bases remaining between them. In germline, CDR1 is MNHEY, CDR2 SVGAGI. The CDR3 totals 15 residues. The CDR3 DNA reads TGTGCCAGCAGCATCCTAGGATCTGGCACAGATACGCAGTATTTT. Its protein product is CASSILGSGTDTQYF.

This clone was recorded only once. This chain connects TRBV4-1 to TRBJ2-2; the D is unclear. The CDR3 loop spans 15 amino acids. The germline V gene has CDR1 MGHRA and CDR2 YSYEKL. The V end was cut by 1 base, the J end by 7 bases, with 13 bases between. The CDR3 sequence: CASSQAPTRGGELFF. CDR3 coding DNA: TGCGCCAGCAGCCAAGCCCCGACCCGTGGCGGGGAGCTGTTTTTT.